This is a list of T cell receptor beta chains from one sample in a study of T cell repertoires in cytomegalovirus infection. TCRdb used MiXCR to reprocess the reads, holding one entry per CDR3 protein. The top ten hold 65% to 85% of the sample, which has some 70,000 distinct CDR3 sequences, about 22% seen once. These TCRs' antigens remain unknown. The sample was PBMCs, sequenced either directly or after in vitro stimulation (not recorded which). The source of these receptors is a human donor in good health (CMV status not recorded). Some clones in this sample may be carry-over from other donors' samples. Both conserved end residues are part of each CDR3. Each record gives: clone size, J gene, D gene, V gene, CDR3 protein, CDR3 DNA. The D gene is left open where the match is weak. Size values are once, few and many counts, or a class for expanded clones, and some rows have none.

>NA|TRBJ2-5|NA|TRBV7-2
CASSTFGETQYF
TGTGCCAGCAGCACCTTTGGGGAGACCCAGTACTTC
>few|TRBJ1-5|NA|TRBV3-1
CASSPELSGNQPQHF
TGTGCCAGCAGCCCTGAGTTGAGTGGCAATCAGCCCCAGCATTTT
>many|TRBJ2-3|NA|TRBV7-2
CASSITEAGDTQYF
TGTGCCAGCAGCATAACGGAGGCGGGGGATACGCAGTATTTT
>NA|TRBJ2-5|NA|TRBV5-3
CASSLGTMQEETQYF
TGTGCCAGCAGCCTCGGAACTATGCAAGAAGAGACCCAGTACTTC
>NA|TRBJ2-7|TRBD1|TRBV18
CASSPSRGPVEQYF
TGTGCCAGCTCACCGAGCAGGGGGCCTGTCGAGCAGTACTTC
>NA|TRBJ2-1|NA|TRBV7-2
CASSLGRGPNEQFF
TGTGCCAGCAGCTTAGGGCGGGGCCCGAATGAGCAGTTCTTC
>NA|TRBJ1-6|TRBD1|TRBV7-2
CASILDRGNSPLHF
TGTGCCAGCATTCTTGACAGGGGAAATTCACCCCTCCACTTT
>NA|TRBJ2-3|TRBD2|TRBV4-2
CASSQDRRTSGVTDTQYF
TGTGCCAGCAGCCAAGATCGTCGCACTAGCGGAGTCACAGATACGCAGTATTTT
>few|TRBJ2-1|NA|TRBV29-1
CSLGRGRDNEQFF
TGCAGCTTGGGCAGGGGGAGGGACAATGAGCAGTTCTTC
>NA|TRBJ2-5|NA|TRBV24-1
CATSDWQGDSGETQYF
TGTGCCACCAGTGATTGGCAGGGGGACTCTGGAGAGACCCAGTACTTC
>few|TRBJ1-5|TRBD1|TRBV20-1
CSASPGTGTNNQPQHF
TGCAGTGCTAGTCCCGGGACAGGGACGAACAATCAGCCCCAGCATTTT
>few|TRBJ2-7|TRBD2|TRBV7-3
CASRFAGANEQYF
TGTGCCAGCAGGTTCGCGGGAGCCAACGAGCAGTACTTC
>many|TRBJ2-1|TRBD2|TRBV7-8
CASSLARGLAGINEQFF
TGTGCCAGCAGCTTAGCTAGGGGACTAGCGGGAATCAATGAGCAGTTCTTC
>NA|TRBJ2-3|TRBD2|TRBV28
CASSFASGSWDTQYF
TGTGCCAGCAGTTTTGCCAGCGGGAGCTGGGATACGCAGTATTTT
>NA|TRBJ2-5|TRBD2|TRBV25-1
CASSAGLAGVETQYF
TGTGCCAGCAGTGCCGGACTAGCGGGAGTCGAGACCCAGTACTTC
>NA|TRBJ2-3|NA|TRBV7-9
CASIHGGPTDTQYF
TGTGCCAGCATACATGGGGGCCCCACAGATACGCAGTATTTT
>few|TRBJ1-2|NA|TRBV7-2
CASSPGRQANYGYTF
TGTGCCAGCAGCCCCGGGCGACAGGCTAACTATGGCTACACCTTC
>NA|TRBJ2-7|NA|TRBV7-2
CASSLARWGPYEQYF
TGTGCCAGCAGCTTAGCCAGGTGGGGACCCTACGAGCAGTACTTC
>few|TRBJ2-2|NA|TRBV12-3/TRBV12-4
CASSFSISGELFF
TGTGCCAGCAGTTTTAGCATATCCGGGGAGCTGTTTTTT
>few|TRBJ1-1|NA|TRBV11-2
CASSLAYRRNTEAFF
TGTGCCAGCAGCTTAGCGTACCGCAGGAACACTGAAGCTTTCTTT
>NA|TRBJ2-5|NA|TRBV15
CATRRDLAPQETQYF
TGTGCCACCAGGCGGGATCTAGCTCCTCAAGAGACCCAGTACTTC
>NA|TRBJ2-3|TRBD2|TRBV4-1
CASSQGTSGSGDTQYF
TGCGCCAGCAGCCAAGGGACTAGCGGGAGCGGAGATACGCAGTATTTT
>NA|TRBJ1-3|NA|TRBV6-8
CASSYSIAKGYTIYF
TGTGCCAGCAGTTACTCGATTGCTAAGGGATACACCATATATTTT
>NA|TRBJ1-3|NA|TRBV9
CASSVETDKVYF
TGTGCCAGCAGCGTAGAGACGGATAAAGTATATTTT
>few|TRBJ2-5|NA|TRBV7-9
CASSLTRGKETQYF
TGTGCCAGCAGCTTAACTAGGGGGAAAGAGACCCAGTACTTC
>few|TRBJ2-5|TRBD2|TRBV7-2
CASSLVIRAGGGETQYF
TGTGCCAGCAGCTTAGTAATACGAGCGGGAGGTGGAGAGACCCAGTACTTC
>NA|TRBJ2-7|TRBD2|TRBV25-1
CASSDPGLAGDEQYF
TGTGCCAGCAGTGATCCCGGACTAGCGGGAGACGAGCAGTACTTC
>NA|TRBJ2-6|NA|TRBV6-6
CASTGANVLTF
TGTGCCAGCACTGGGGCCAACGTCCTGACTTTC
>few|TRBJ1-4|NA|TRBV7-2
CASSLLTGTNEKLFF
TGTGCCAGCAGCTTGCTGACAGGAACTAATGAAAAACTGTTTTTT
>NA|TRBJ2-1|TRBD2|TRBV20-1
CSARDPREFYNEQFF
TGCAGTGCTAGAGATCCGCGGGAGTTTTACAATGAGCAGTTCTTC
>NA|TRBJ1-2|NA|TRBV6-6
CASSYSGHLKDGYTF
TGTGCCAGCAGTTACTCGGGACATCTTAAGGACGGCTACACCTTC
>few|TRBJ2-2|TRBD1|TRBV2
CASSEGGQAGELFF
TGTGCCAGCAGTGAAGGAGGACAGGCCGGGGAGCTGTTTTTT
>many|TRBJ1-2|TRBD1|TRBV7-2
CASSSQGQGNDYTF
TGTGCCAGCAGCTCCCAGGGACAGGGGAATGACTACACCTTC
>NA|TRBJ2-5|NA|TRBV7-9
CASSFEPPGPETQYF
TGTGCCAGCAGCTTTGAACCTCCAGGACCAGAGACCCAGTACTTC
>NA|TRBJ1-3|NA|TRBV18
CASSPPNPTGSGNTIYF
TGTGCCAGCTCACCGCCGAACCCTACAGGCTCTGGAAACACCATATATTTT
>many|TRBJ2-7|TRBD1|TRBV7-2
CASSIGTGSEQYF
TGTGCCAGCAGCATTGGGACAGGGAGCGAGCAGTACTTC
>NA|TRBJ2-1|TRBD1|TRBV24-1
CATSAIGQGYNEQFF
TGTGCCACCAGTGCAATAGGACAGGGATACAATGAGCAGTTCTTC
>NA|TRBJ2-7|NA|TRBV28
CAPKGSTQKESYEQYF
TGTGCCCCTAAGGGATCGACACAAAAAGAATCCTACGAGCAGTACTTC
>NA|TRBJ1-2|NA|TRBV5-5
CASSSGHNYGYTF
TGTGCCAGCAGCTCGGGACATAACTATGGCTACACCTTC
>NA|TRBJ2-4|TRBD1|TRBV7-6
CASSSVRDRGNIQYF
TGTGCCAGCAGCTCGGTCCGGGACAGGGGCAACATTCAGTACTTC